This passage covers 18 T cell receptor beta chains from one sample sequenced in a study of shared clonotypes between healthy human individuals. CD45RO-negative cells were positively selected for CCR7, leaving out terminally differentiated effector memory CD45RA+ cells. This table comes from immunoSEQ multiplex PCR, and its TCRdb copy is limited to in-frame clones, with some not included. This table holds 1.5 million to 2.5 million clones, approximately 94% found once. Sequencing was carried out using naive CD8+ T cells sorted from blood. Every receptor here comes from a man aged 18-30 years in good health.

This clone appeared a single time. This rearrangement joins TRBV5-4 to TRBJ2-3; 8 nucleotides align to TRBD2. The CDR3 consists of 15 residues. Germline CDR1 reads SGHNT; CDR2 reads YYREEE (reference sequence). V trimming: 5 bases; J trimming: 2 bases; junction bases outside the gene matches: 7. The CDR3 spells CASRGSGVSTDTQYF. The CDR3 DNA reads as TGTGCCAGCAGGGGTAGCGGGGTGTCCACAGATACGCAGTATTTT.

Remarks on this clone: Additional DNA sequences in this sample encode the identical CDR3. The chain carries TRBV27 and TRBJ2-7, with D perhaps matching TRBD1 (5 bases). V was shortened by 1 base and J by 3 bases, with 10 bases between the two germline ends. Germline values: CDR1 MNHEY, CDR2 SMNVEV (reference sequence). This CDR3 contains 14 residues. The CDR3 nucleotides are TGTGCCAGCAGTTTATTCGCAGGGAACTACGAGCAGTACTTC. The encoded protein is CASSLFAGNYEQYF.

The chain recombines TRBV19 with TRBJ1-2, with D unclear. Germline V gene sequence: CDR1 LNHDA, CDR2 SQIVND (reference sequence). The CDR3 contains 14 residues. V lost 4 bases and J lost 1, with 10 bases in between. The CDR3 is CASSRGNLNYGYTF. In nucleotides, the CDR3 is TGTGCCAGTAGTAGGGGAAACCTTAACTATGGCTACACCTTC.

This chain joins TRBV2 and TRBJ1-5; 11 bases are a match to TRBD1. The CDR3 is made up of 16 amino acids. The trim removed 7 bases at V and 4 bases at J, leaving 9 bases unmatched. The germline gives CDR1 SNHLY, CDR2 FYNNEI. The CDR3 is CASMGDGTGGNQPQHF. CDR3 DNA sequence: TGTGCCAGCATGGGGGACGGGACAGGGGGTAATCAGCCCCAGCATTTT.

The chain carries TRBV2 and TRBJ2-5; the D gene is possibly TRBD2 (5 bases). CDR1 is SNHLY, CDR2 FYNNEI, per germline. The CDR3 consists of 16 residues. Trimming removed 8 bases from V and 2 bases from J, with 21 bases in between. DNA for the CDR3: TGTGCCAGCCATCTCGGCCCCGGACTGATGCAAGAGACCCAGTACTTC. Amino acid sequence: CASHLGPGLMQETQYF. Full variable domain (outside the CDR3, taken from reference TRBV2 and TRBJ2-5): EPEVTQTPSHQVTQMGQEVILRCVPISNHLYFYWYRQILGQKVEFLVSFYNNEISEKSEIFDDQFSVERPDGSNFTLKIRSTKLEDSAMYFCASHLGPGLMQETQYFGPGTRLLVL.

The chain uses TRBV29-1 and TRBJ2-7; perhaps TRBD2 as D (5 bases). Germline CDR1 is SQVTM and CDR2 is ANQGSEA. Trimming took off 5 bases at V and 0 bases at J, with 11 bases between the two ends. This CDR3 region has 13 residues. CDR3 residues: CSVQDSYSYEQYF. The CDR3 DNA reads TGCAGCGTTCAGGACTCTTACTCCTACGAGCAGTACTTC.

The chain employs TRBV27 and TRBJ1-2; D is ambiguous. Trimming cost V 5 bases and J 0 bases, with 25 bases left between them. CDR3 length: 19 amino acids. Per germline, CDR1 MNHEY and CDR2 SMNVEV (reference sequence). CDR3 in amino acids: CASSVQLPGTANPNYGYTF. The CDR3 region has the DNA TGTGCCAGCAGTGTACAATTGCCCGGAACAGCTAACCCTAACTATGGCTACACCTTC.

This CDR3 reads CASSNRDRTSTDTQYF. CDR3 DNA: TGTGCCAGCAGCAACCGGGACAGAACTAGCACAGATACGCAGTATTTT. This rearrangement joins TRBV7-9 to TRBJ2-3; 7 positions agree with TRBD1. Germline V gives CDR1 SEHNR, CDR2 FQNEAQ (reference sequence). This CDR3 has 16 amino acids. V lost 5 bases, J lost 0 bases, and 8 bases stayed unmatched. Complete variable domain (other parts from reference TRBV7-9 and TRBJ2-3): DTGVSQNPRHKITKRGQNVTFRCDPISEHNRLYWYRQTLGQGPEFLTYFQNEAQLEKSRLLSDRFSAERPKGSFSTLEIQRTEQGDSAMYLCASSNRDRTSTDTQYFGPGTRLTVL.

As for this clone: Within the sample, other DNA sequences also encode this same CDR3. The chain uses TRBV5-4 and TRBJ2-6; D gene ambiguous. V lost 1 base and J 0 bases, leaving 5 bases between the germline ends. This CDR3 is 15 amino acids long. Germline assignment: CDR1 SGHNT and CDR2 YYREEE (reference sequence). In DNA, the CDR3 is TGTGCCAGCAGCTTGTGGGGCTCTGGGGCCAACGTCCTGACTTTC. Its translation: CASSLWGSGANVLTF.

A single count supports this clone. V and J are TRBV11-2 and TRBJ2-1; TRBD1 matches 7 bases. The CDR3 is 18 amino acids. Germline lookup yields CDR1 SGHAT and CDR2 FQNNGV. V was pared by 6 bases and J by 0 bases, with 14 bases of the junction left unmatched. CDR3 in amino acids: CASRPIKGGSFSYNEQFF. DNA of the CDR3: TGTGCCAGCAGGCCCATTAAAGGGGGCAGTTTCTCCTACAATGAGCAGTTCTTC.

The chain combines TRBV5-1 with TRBJ1-4, with TRBD1 matching 9 bases. The CDR3 contains 17 residues. The V and J ends lost 7 bases and 4 bases, in that order; junction bases with no gene match: 14. Germline V gene sequence: CDR1 SGHRS, CDR2 YFSETQ. The DNA of the CDR3 is TGCGCCAGCGGAACAGGGGGCCCTCACGGGGGTAATGAAAAACTGTTTTTT. Translation gives CASGTGGPHGGNEKLFF. The complete variable domain, with remaining parts taken from reference TRBV5-1 and TRBJ1-4, reads KAGVTQTPRYLIKTRGQQVTLSCSPISGHRSVSWYQQTPGQGLQFLFEYFSETQRNKGNFPGRFSGRQFSNSRSEMNVSTLELGDSALYLCASGTGGPHGGNEKLFFGSGTQLSVL.

V and J are TRBV2 and TRBJ2-7; D is ambiguous. CDR3 length: 15 amino acids. Per the germline V gene, CDR1 is SNHLY and CDR2 is FYNNEI. V was pared by 1 base and J by 0 bases, with 10 bases between. The DNA for the CDR3 is TGTGCCAGCAGTGAAGAAGCTGGTATCTCCTACGAGCAGTACTTC. The encoded protein is CASSEEAGISYEQYF.

This chain joins TRBV19 and TRBJ1-2; D possibly corresponds to TRBD1 (6 bases). The CDR3 loop spans 16 amino acids. The germline V gene has CDR1 LNHDA and CDR2 SQIVND (reference sequence). Deletions cut 0 bases from V and 0 bases from J, with 11 bases between. The CDR3 here is CASSIDLDSPNYGYTF. CDR3 nucleotide sequence: TGTGCCAGTAGTATAGATCTGGACAGTCCTAACTATGGCTACACCTTC.

The CDR3 region is CASSILRLAGAYNEQFF. For the CDR3, the DNA is TGTGCCAGTAGTATTCTTCGTCTAGCGGGAGCCTACAATGAGCAGTTCTTC. The rearrangement uses TRBV19 and TRBJ2-1; TRBD2 matches 10 bases. The length of the CDR3 is 17 residues. V lost 3 bases to trimming and J lost 2 bases; unmatched junction nucleotides: 7. CDR1 and CDR2 from the germline V gene are LNHDA and SQIVND (reference sequence). Filled out from reference TRBV19 and TRBJ2-1, the complete variable domain reads DGGITQSPKYLFRKEGQNVTLSCEQNLNHDAMYWYRQDPGQGLRLIYYSQIVNDFQKGDIAEGYSVSREKKESFPLTVTSAQKNPTAFYLCASSILRLAGAYNEQFFGPGTRLTVL.

CDR3 sequence reads: CAWGDRGSGNTIYF. The CDR3 DNA is TGTGCCTGGGGAGACAGGGGCTCTGGAAACACCATATATTTT. This chain connects TRBV30 to TRBJ1-3; TRBD1 agrees at 8 bases. Germline assignment: CDR1 GTSNPN and CDR2 SVGIG (reference sequence). Trimming at V came to 5 bases and at J to 0 bases, leaving 3 bases not matched to a gene. This CDR3 is built from 14 residues.

This clone was seen only once. The chain employs TRBV7-6 and TRBJ2-1, with D perhaps matching TRBD2 (6 bases). Germline loops: CDR1 SGHVS, CDR2 FNYEAQ. This CDR3 is built from 17 residues. V dropped 3 bases and J dropped 0 bases, with 15 bases sitting between them. Here the CDR3 reads CASSFWGELSSYNEQFF. The CDR3 DNA follows: TGTGCCAGCAGCTTTTGGGGGGAGCTGAGCTCCTACAATGAGCAGTTCTTC. The full variable domain, in which reference TRBV7-6 and TRBJ2-1 provide the parts outside the CDR3, is GAGVSQSPRYKVTKRGQDVALRCDPISGHVSLYWYRQALGQGPEFLTYFNYEAQQDKSGLPNDRFSAERPEGSISTLTIQRTEQRDSAMYRCASSFWGELSSYNEQFFGPGTRLTVL.

V gene TRBV6-5 combines with J gene TRBJ2-5; 8 nucleotides match TRBD2. J lost 5 bases, V lost 5 bases, and 10 bases had no gene match. CDR3 length: 15 residues. Germline V gene lookup returns CDR1 MNHEY and CDR2 SVGAGI. DNA for the CDR3: TGTGCCAGCAGTACCCTCGGGACTAGGACGGAGACCCAGTACTTC. It specifies CASSTLGTRTETQYF.

This clone has only one observation. The chain recombines TRBV13 with TRBJ2-7; weak D call: TRBD2 (6 bases). Looked up from germline, CDR1 is PRHDT and CDR2 is FYEKMQ (reference sequence). The CDR3 extends over 15 amino acids. V dropped 5 bases and J dropped 0 bases, with 14 bases sitting between them. The CDR3 spells CASSLLEGSSYEQYF. DNA of the CDR3: TGTGCCAGCAGCCTACTGGAGGGGAGCTCCTACGAGCAGTACTTC.